The T cell receptor beta chain under discussion was sequenced for a study of cytomegalovirus exposure and HLA in healthy donors. Findings of the study overall: More clonal expansion characterized HLA-associated TCR beta chains than equally common others in a later analysis. Specific recognition of CMV antigens was confirmed in vitro for three chains (all CMV-associated).

Likely unrecorded immune exposures existed in these nominally healthy donors. CDR1 and CDR2 (germline): MDHEN, SYDVKM. There are 12 residues in the CDR3. V lost 6 bases, J lost 4 bases, and 9 bases lay in between. The primer mix had 60 Vbeta and 13 Jbeta primers. Repertoires were generated with immunoSEQ multiplex PCR, while TCRdb's copy carries only in-frame clones and drops some. The data show about 130,000 clones, around 80% seen once. A word on this clone: Its specificity is unknown.

This rearrangement joins TRBV28 to TRBJ1-1; weak D call: TRBD1 (5 bases). Specimen: PBMCs. This sequence was found in a man in his thirties or forties in good health and CMV-seronegative. In DNA, the CDR3 is TGTGCCAGCAGGGGGCAGAGCACTGAAGCTTTCTTT. Encoded protein: CASRGQSTEAFF.